This T cell receptor (beta chain) was recorded in a study of early T cells in non-severe SARS-CoV-2 infection. At least ten counts were recorded for this clonotype. Trimming stripped 5 bases from V and 2 bases from J, with 16 bases between. Germline CDR1 reads SGHAT; CDR2 reads FQNNGV. This CDR3 is built from 16 residues. The library protocol tagged individual cDNA molecules with unique molecular identifiers. In TCRdb, the 5' RACE reads were re-called with MiXCR into one record per CDR3 protein. The sample lists 85,000 to 100,000 distinct CDR3 sequences; 16% were seen once. The origin of this receptor is an adult who was a healthcare worker with PCR-confirmed SARS-CoV-2 infection or an uninfected control (not recorded which). V usage is TRBV11-2 and J usage is TRBJ2-1, with D maybe TRBD1 (6 bases). Sequences were obtained from whole blood. The CDR3 spells CASSLRLDSTYNEQFF. The CDR3 coding sequence is TGTGCCAGCAGCCTACGGCTGGACAGCACCTACAATGAGCAGTTCTTC.